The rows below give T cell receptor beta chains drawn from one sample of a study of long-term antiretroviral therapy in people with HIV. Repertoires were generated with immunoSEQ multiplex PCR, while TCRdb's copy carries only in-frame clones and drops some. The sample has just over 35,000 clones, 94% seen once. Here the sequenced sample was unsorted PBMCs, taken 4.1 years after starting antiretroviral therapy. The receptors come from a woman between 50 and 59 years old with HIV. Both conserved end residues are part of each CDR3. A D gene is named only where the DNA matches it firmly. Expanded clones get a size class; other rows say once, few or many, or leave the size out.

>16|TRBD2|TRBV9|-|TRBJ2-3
CASSLQRGRLTDTQYF
TGTGCCAGCAGCCTCCAGCGGGGGAGACTCACAGATACGCAGTATTTT
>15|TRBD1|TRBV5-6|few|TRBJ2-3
CASSFGTGATDTQYF
TGTGCCAGCAGCTTCGGGACAGGGGCCACAGATACGCAGTATTTT
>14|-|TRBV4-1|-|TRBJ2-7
CASSQEGGSAEQYF
TGCGCCAGCAGCCAAGAAGGGGGGAGTGCCGAGCAGTACTTC
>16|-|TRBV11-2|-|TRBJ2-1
CASSWSPGSALQGQFF
TGTGCCAGCAGCTGGTCACCGGGCTCGGCATTACAGGGGCAGTTCTTC
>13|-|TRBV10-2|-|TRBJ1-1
CASSEQGGTEAFF
TGCGCCAGCAGCGAACAGGGCGGCACTGAAGCTTTCTTT
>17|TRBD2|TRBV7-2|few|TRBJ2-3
CASSFRTSGGFTDTQYF
TGTGCCAGCAGCTTTCGGACTAGCGGGGGATTTACAGATACGCAGTATTTT
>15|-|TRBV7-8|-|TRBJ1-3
CASSARENSGNTIYF
TGTGCCAGCAGCGCCAGGGAAAACTCTGGAAACACCATATATTTT
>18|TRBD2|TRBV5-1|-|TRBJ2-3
CASSLALTSGGATDTQYF
TGCGCCAGCAGCTTGGCCTTGACTAGCGGGGGGGCAACAGATACGCAGTATTTT
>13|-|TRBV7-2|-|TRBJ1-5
CASSSRAGQPQHF
TGTGCCAGCAGCTCCCGCGCAGGGCAGCCCCAGCATTTT
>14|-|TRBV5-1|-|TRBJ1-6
CASSLSVGDSPLHF
TGCGCCAGCAGCTTAAGTGTGGGCGATTCACCCCTCCACTTT
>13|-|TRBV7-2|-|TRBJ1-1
CASSKDRNTEAFF
TGTGCCAGCAGCAAAGACAGGAACACTGAAGCTTTCTTT
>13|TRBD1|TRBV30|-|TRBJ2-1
CALDRGSYNEQFF
TGTGCCCTGGACAGGGGCTCCTACAATGAGCAGTTCTTC
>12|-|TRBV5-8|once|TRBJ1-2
CASSLTGSGYTF
TGTGCCAGCAGCTTGACAGGCTCTGGCTACACCTTC
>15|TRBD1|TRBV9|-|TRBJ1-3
CASSPGGAYGNTIYF
TGTGCCAGCAGCCCAGGGGGCGCGTATGGAAACACCATATATTTT
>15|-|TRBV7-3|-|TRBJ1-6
CASSLGGTINSPLHF
TGTGCCAGCAGCTTAGGCGGCACGATTAATTCACCCCTCCACTTT
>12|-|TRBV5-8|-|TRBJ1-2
CASSDQGTGYTF
TGTGCCAGCAGCGACCAGGGGACGGGCTACACCTTC
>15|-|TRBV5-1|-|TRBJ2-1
CASSSGGISYNEQFF
TGCGCCAGCAGCTCTGGGGGGATCTCCTACAATGAGCAGTTCTTC
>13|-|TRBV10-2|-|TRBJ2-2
CASSYPVTGELFF
TGCGCCAGCAGCTATCCAGTCACCGGGGAGCTGTTTTTT
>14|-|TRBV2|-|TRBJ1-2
CASSQGEGSYGYTF
TGTGCCAGCAGCCAGGGTGAGGGAAGCTATGGCTACACCTTC
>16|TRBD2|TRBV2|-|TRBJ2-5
CASSLTSGGGVGTQYF
TGTGCCAGCAGTTTGACTAGCGGGGGGGGCGTAGGGACCCAGTACTTC
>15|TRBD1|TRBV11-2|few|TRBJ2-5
CASSSRGQIQETQYF
TGTGCCAGCAGCTCAAGGGGGCAAATTCAAGAGACCCAGTACTTC
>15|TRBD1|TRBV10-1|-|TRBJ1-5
CASPKGAHNNQPQHF
TGCGCCAGCCCCAAGGGGGCGCATAACAATCAGCCCCAGCATTTT
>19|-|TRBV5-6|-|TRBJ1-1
CASSFRAVIGPTGNTEAFF
TGTGCCAGCAGCTTTCGGGCGGTCATCGGCCCTACGGGGAACACTGAAGCTTTCTTT
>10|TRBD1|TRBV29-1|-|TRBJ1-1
CSVGEGAAFF
TGCAGCGTTGGGGAGGGGGCAGCTTTCTTT
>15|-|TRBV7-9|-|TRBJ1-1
CASSSLSGGSTEAFF
TGTGCCAGCAGCTCTTTGTCGGGGGGGAGCACTGAAGCTTTCTTT
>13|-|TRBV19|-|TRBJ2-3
CASSIGRTDTQYF
TGTGCCAGTAGTATAGGACGCACAGATACGCAGTATTTT
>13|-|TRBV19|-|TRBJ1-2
CASSLEGRYGYTF
TGTGCCAGTAGTCTGGAGGGCCGCTATGGCTACACCTTC